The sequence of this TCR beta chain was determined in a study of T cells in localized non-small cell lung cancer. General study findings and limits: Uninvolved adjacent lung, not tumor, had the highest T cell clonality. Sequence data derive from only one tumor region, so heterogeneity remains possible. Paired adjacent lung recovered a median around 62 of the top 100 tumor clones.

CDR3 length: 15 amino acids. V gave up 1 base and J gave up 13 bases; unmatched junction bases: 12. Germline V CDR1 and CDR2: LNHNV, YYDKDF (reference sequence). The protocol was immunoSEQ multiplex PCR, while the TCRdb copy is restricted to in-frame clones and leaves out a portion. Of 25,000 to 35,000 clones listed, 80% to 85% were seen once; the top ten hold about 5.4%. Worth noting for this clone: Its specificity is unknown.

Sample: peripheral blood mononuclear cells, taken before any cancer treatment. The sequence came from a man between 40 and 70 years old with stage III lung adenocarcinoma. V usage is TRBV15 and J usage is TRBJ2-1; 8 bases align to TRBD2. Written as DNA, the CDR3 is TGTGCCACCAGCAGAGTATCAGCGGGAGTTCCGGATCAGTTCTTC. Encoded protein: CATSRVSAGVPDQFF.